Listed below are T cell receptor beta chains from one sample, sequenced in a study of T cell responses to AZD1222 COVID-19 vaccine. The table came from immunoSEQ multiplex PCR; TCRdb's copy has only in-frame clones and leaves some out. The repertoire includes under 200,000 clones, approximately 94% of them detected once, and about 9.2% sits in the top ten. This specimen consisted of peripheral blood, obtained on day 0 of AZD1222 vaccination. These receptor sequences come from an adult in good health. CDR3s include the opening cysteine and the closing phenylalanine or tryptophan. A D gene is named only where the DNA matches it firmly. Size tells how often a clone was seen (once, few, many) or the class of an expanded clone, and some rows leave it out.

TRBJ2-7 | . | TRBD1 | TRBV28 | TGTGCCAGCAGGCAAGACAGGGGAAAAGGCTACGAGCAGTACTTC | CASRQDRGKGYEQYF
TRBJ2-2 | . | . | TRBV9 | TGTGCCAGCAGCGTAAGAGGGGACACCGGGGAGCTGTTTTTT | CASSVRGDTGELFF
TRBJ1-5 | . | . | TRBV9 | TGTGCCAGCAGCGTAGACCCGGGAGGGGATCAGCCCCAGCATTTT | CASSVDPGGDQPQHF
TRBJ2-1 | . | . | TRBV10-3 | TGTGCCATCGGTTTGGATCGAAAAGGGGGTGAGCAGTTCTTC | CAIGLDRKGGEQFF
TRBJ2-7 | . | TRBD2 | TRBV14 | TGTGCCAGCAGCCAAGGACTAGCGGGAGCCTACGAGCAGTACTTC | CASSQGLAGAYEQYF
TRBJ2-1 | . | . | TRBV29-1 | TGCAGCGTTGAGCGACCGGGGGTACAGGTACATGAGCAGTTCTTC | CSVERPGVQVHEQFF
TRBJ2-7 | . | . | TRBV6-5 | TGTGCCAGCAGTCTTATCCCGGGGACTTACGAGCAGTACTTC | CASSLIPGTYEQYF
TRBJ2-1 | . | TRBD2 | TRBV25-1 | TGTGCCAGCAGTAAGAGTGGGACTAGCGGGCGGCAGTTCTTC | CASSKSGTSGRQFF
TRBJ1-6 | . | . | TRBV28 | TGTGCCAGCAGTTTACTCCCTGGGGGCTATAATTCACCCCTCCACTTT | CASSLLPGGYNSPLHF
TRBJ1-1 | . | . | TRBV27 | TGTGCCAGCAGTTTAAAAGACGGCATGAACACTGAAGCTTTCTTT | CASSLKDGMNTEAFF
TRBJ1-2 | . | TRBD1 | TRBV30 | TGTGCCTGGAGGATTTCAGGGGGCCCGAATGGCTACACCTTC | CAWRISGGPNGYTF
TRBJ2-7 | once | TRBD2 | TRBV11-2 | TGTGCCAGCAGCACCGTAGCGGGATTAACCTACGAGCAGTACTTC | CASSTVAGLTYEQYF
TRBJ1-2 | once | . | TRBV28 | TGTGCCAGCAGTTTACTGGGGCCAGTGGGAGGCTACACCTTC | CASSLLGPVGGYTF